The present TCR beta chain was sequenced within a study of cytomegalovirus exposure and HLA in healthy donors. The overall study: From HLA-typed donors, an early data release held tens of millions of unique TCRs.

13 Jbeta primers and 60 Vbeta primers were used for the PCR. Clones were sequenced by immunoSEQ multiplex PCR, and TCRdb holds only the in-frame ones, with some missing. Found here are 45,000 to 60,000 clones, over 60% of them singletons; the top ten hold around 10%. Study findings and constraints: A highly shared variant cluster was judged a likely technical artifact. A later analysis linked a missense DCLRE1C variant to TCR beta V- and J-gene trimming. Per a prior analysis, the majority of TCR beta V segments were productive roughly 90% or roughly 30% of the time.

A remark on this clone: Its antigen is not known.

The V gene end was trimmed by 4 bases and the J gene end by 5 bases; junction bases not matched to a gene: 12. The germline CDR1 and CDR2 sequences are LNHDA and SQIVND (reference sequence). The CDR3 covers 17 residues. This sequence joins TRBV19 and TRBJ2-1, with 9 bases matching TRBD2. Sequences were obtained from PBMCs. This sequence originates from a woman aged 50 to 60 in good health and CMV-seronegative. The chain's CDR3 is CASSNSYGASGNNEQFF. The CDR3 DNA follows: TGTGCCAGTAGTAACTCCTACGGGGCTAGCGGGAACAATGAGCAGTTCTTC.